The 11 T cell receptor beta chains reported below all come from one sample, sequenced in a study of cytomegalovirus exposure and HLA in healthy donors. The PCR was carried out with 60 Vbeta primers and 13 Jbeta primers. Method: immunoSEQ multiplex PCR; TCRdb's copy keeps in-frame clones and lacks some. The table records around 190,000 clones, 60% to 80% of them present only once. The specimen was PBMCs. These receptors originate from a woman aged 25 to 39 in good health and CMV-seronegative.

The table lists this clone with a count of one. The chain has TRBV5-1 and TRBJ1-1, with D tentatively TRBD1 (6 bases). The germline V gene encodes CDR1 SGHRS and CDR2 YFSETQ. Trimming took 4 bases from V and 1 from J, leaving 14 bases between them. The CDR3 extends over 15 amino acids. The chain's CDR3 is CASSPNLQGNTEAFF. CDR3 DNA sequence: TGCGCCAGCAGCCCGAACCTACAGGGGAACACTGAAGCTTTCTTT.

The chain carries TRBV10-3 and TRBJ1-6, with 8 bases fitting TRBD1. After removal of 7 bases from V and 5 bases from J, the junction contained 10 bases not matched to a gene. Germline V gene lookup returns CDR1 ENHRY and CDR2 SYGVKD. The CDR3 runs 16 residues. CDR3 protein: CAIKSTDRADNSPLHF. Here the CDR3 DNA reads TGTGCCATCAAATCAACGGACAGGGCGGATAATTCACCCCTCCACTTT.

The chain couples TRBV13 to TRBJ1-2, with unresolved D. This CDR3 is built from 15 residues. From germline, CDR1 is PRHDT and CDR2 FYEKMQ (reference sequence). Deletions cut 0 bases from V and 7 bases from J, with 15 bases between. The CDR3 loop reads CASSLGLMRAGGYTF. CDR3 bases: TGTGCCAGCAGCTTAGGCCTAATGCGGGCCGGTGGCTACACCTTC.

This chain links TRBV19 with TRBJ1-2; D gene uncertain. V dropped 2 bases and J dropped 1 base, with 5 bases sitting between them. CDR1 and CDR2 from the germline V gene are LNHDA and SQIVND (reference sequence). The CDR3 has 13 amino acids. The CDR3 coding sequence is TGTGCCAGTAGTATACAGGTTAACTATGGCTACACCTTC. Protein product: CASSIQVNYGYTF.

This clone is a singleton in its sample. The chain links TRBV2 to TRBJ2-7; 7 nucleotides align to TRBD1. This CDR3 is 13 amino acids long. Germline values: CDR1 SNHLY, CDR2 FYNNEI. V trimming: 7 bases; J trimming: 4 bases; junction bases outside the gene matches: 7. The CDR3 region has the DNA TGTGCCAGCACCGTATACAGGGGTTACGAGCAGTACTTC. This encodes CASTVYRGYEQYF.

The rearrangement joins TRBV10-2 to TRBJ1-2, with 9 bases identical to TRBD1. This CDR3 comprises 13 residues. V was clipped by 8 bases and J by 4 bases; unmatched bases: 5. From germline, CDR1 is WSHSY and CDR2 SAAADI. The CDR3 bases are TGCGCCAGCCGGGGACAGGGTGCCTATGGCTACACCTTC. Residues: CASRGQGAYGYTF.

This chain links TRBV4-2 with TRBJ2-1; 9 bases fit TRBD2. Germline V gene sequence: CDR1 LGHNA, CDR2 YNFKEQ. V lost 3 bases and J lost 13; bases outside the gene matches: 13. The CDR3 is 15 residues long. This chain's CDR3 is CASSHFPVAGEVQFF. DNA of the CDR3: TGTGCCAGCAGCCATTTCCCCGTAGCGGGAGAGGTACAGTTCTTC.

The V and J genes are TRBV9 and TRBJ2-7; D is unresolved. The germline V and J ends were trimmed by 0 bases and 3 bases, with 19 bases remaining between them. Germline CDR1 SGDLS, CDR2 YYNGEE. CDR3 length: 17 amino acids. Here the CDR3 DNA reads TGTGCCAGCAGCGTAGCGTCCCGGTCCGCTCCCAACTACGAGCAGTACTTC. Protein product: CASSVASRSAPNYEQYF.

Turning to this clone: The junction and the germline gene differ at one end; a read error may be behind it. The chain links TRBV7-9 to TRBJ1-4; 7 bases align to TRBD1. Germline CDR1 reads SEHNR; CDR2 reads FQNEAQ (reference sequence). This CDR3 region has 15 residues. In DNA, the CDR3 is TGTTCCAGCAGCTTAGATACAGGGGTTAAAGAAAAACTGTTTTTT. Translating it yields CSSSLDTGVKEKLFF.

The V and J genes are TRBV6-6 and TRBJ1-5, with 7 bases lining up with TRBD1. Unmatched junction bases numbered 14, after V lost 3 bases and J lost 9 bases. Germline CDR1 and CDR2: MNHNY and SVGAGI (reference sequence). This CDR3 spans 16 amino acids. CDR3 coding DNA: TGTGCCAGCAGTTATACCGGGACAGCTACCTCGAGGCCCCAGCATTTT. Its translation: CASSYTGTATSRPQHF.

The chain combines TRBV27 with TRBJ1-2; TRBD1 matches at 7 bases. With 5 bases clipped from V and 6 bases from J, the junction kept 12 bases outside the gene matches. This CDR3 contains 15 residues. Germline CDR1 MNHEY, CDR2 SMNVEV (reference sequence). As DNA, the CDR3 is TGTGCCAGCAGTCCACTCTCCGGGACAGTGGATGGCTACACCTTC. Its translation: CASSPLSGTVDGYTF.